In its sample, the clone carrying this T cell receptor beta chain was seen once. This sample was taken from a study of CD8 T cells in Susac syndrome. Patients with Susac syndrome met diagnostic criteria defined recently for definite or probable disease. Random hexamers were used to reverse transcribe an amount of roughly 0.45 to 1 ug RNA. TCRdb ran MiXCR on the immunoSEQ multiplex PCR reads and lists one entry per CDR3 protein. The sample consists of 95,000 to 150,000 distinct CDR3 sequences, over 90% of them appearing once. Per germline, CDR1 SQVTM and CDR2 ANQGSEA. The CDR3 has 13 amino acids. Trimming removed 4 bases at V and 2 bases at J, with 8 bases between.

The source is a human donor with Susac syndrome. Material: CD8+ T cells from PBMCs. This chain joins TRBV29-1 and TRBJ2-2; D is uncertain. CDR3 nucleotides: TGCAGCGTTGTAGTCAGAAACACCGGGGAGCTGTTTTTT. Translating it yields CSVVVRNTGELFF.